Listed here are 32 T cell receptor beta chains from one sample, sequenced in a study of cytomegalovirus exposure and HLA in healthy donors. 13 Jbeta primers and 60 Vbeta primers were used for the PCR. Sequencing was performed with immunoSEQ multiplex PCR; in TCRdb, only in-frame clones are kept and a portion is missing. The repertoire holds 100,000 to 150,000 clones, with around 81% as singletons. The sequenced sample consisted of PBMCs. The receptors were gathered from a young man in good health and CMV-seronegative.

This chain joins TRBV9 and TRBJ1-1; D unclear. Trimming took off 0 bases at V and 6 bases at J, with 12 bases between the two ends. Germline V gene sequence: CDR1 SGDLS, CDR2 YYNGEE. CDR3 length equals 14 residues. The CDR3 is CASSVGSGSAEAFF. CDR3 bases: TGTGCCAGCAGCGTAGGTTCAGGTTCTGCTGAAGCTTTCTTT.

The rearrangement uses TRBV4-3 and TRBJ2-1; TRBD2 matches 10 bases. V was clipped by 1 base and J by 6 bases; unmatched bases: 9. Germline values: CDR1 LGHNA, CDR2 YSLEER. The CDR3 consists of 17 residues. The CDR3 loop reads CASSQGQRGGRGNEQFF. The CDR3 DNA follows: TGCGCCAGCAGCCAAGGGCAGCGGGGGGGACGCGGCAATGAGCAGTTCTTC.

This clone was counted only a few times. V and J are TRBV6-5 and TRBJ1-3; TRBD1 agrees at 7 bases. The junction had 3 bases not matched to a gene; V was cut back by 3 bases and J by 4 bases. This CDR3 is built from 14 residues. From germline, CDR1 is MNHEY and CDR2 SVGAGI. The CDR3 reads CASSYQGGGNTIYF. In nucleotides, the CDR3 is TGTGCCAGCAGTTATCAGGGGGGCGGAAACACCATATATTTT.

DNA of the CDR3: TGTGCCAGCAGCTCCTTGACAGGCCCTGCGAACACTGAAGCTTTCTTT. Its protein product is CASSSLTGPANTEAFF. The V gene is TRBV7-9, the J gene TRBJ1-1, with D maybe TRBD1 (6 bases). The CDR3 loop spans 16 amino acids. In germline, CDR1 is SEHNR, CDR2 FQNEAQ (reference sequence). With 4 bases removed from V and 1 base from J, the gap between germline ends came to 16 bases.

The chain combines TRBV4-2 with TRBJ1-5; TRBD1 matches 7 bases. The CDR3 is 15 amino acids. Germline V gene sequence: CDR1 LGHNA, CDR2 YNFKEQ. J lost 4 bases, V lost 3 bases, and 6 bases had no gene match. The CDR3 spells CASSHPGQQNQPQHF. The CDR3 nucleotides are TGTGCCAGCAGCCATCCGGGACAGCAAAATCAGCCCCAGCATTTT.

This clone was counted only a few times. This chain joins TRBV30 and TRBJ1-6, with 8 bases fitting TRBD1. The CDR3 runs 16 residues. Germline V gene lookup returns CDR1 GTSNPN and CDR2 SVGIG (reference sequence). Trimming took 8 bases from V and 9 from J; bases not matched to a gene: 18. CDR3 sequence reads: CALTSGQVLLFSPLHF. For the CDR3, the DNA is TGTGCCCTGACTTCGGGACAGGTCCTTCTCTTTTCACCCCTCCACTTT.

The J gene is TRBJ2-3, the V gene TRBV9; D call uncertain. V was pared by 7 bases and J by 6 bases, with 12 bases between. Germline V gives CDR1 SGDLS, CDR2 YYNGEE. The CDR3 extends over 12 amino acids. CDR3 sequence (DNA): TGTGCCAGCCGCCGGGTGGGTGATACGCAGTATTTT. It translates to CASRRVGDTQYF. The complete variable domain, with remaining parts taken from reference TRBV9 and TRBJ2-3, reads DSGVTQTPKHLITATGQRVTLRCSPRSGDLSVYWYQQSLDQGLQFLIQYYNGEERAKGNILERFSAQQFPDLHSELNLSSLELGDSALYFCASRRVGDTQYFGPGTRLTVL.

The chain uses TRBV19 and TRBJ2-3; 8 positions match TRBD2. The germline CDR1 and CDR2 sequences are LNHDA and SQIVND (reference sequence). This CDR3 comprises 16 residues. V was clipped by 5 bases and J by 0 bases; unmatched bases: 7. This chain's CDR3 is CASSPIAGRSTDTQYF. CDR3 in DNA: TGTGCCAGTAGTCCCATAGCGGGGAGAAGCACAGATACGCAGTATTTT.

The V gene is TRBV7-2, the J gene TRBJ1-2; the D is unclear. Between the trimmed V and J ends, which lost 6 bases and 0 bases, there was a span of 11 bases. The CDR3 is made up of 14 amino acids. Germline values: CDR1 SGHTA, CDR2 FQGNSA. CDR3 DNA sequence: TGTGCCAGCAGTCTCAATGGGCCTAACTATGGCTACACCTTC. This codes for CASSLNGPNYGYTF.

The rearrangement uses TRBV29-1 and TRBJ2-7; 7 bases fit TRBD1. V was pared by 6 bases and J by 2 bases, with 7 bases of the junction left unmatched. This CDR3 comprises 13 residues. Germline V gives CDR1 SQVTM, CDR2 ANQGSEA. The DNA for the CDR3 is TGCAGCGTAGCCGGGACAGAGCCCTACGAGCAGTACTTC. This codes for CSVAGTEPYEQYF.

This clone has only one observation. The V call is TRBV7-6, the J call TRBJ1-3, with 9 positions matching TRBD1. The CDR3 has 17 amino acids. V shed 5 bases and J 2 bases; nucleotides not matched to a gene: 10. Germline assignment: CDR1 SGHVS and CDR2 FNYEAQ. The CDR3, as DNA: TGTGCCAGCAGCCTCGGGACAGGGAGGGGTCCTGGAAACACCATATATTTT. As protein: CASSLGTGRGPGNTIYF.

CDR3 bases: TGTGCCACCTCGGGACAGGATAATTCACCCCTCCACTTT. Encoded protein: CATSGQDNSPLHF. V gene TRBV10-3 combines with J gene TRBJ1-6; 8 bases match TRBD1. The V gene end was trimmed by 10 bases and the J gene end by 5 bases; junction bases not matched to a gene: 4. Germline CDR1 and CDR2: ENHRY and SYGVKD. This CDR3 contains 13 residues.

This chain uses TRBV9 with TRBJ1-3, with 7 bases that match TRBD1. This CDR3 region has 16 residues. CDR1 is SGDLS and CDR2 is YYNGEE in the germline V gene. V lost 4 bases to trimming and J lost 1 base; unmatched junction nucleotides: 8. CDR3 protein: CASSTLQGISGNTIYF. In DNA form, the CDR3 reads TGTGCCAGCAGCACCCTACAGGGGATTTCTGGAAACACCATATATTTT.

The CDR3, as DNA: TGTGCCTGGAGTGGGCGACAGGGGTGGGAGACCCAGTACTTC. It encodes CAWSGRQGWETQYF. The chain has TRBV30 and TRBJ2-5, with 8 bases aligning to TRBD1. V shed 1 base and J 5 bases; nucleotides not matched to a gene: 6. The CDR3 runs 14 residues. In germline, CDR1 is GTSNPN, CDR2 SVGIG (reference sequence). The full variable domain, in which reference TRBV30 and TRBJ2-5 provide the parts outside the CDR3, is SQTIHQWPATLVQPVGSPLSLECTVEGTSNPNLYWYRQAAGRGLQLLFYSVGIGQISSEVPQNLSASRPQDRQFILSSKKLLLSDSGFYLCAWSGRQGWETQYFGPGTRLLVL.

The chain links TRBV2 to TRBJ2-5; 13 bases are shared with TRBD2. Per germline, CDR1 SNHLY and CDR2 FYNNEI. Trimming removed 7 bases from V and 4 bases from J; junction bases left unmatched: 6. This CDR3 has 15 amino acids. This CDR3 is CASTQLAGGGETQYF. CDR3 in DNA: TGTGCCAGCACCCAACTAGCGGGGGGGGGAGAGACCCAGTACTTC.

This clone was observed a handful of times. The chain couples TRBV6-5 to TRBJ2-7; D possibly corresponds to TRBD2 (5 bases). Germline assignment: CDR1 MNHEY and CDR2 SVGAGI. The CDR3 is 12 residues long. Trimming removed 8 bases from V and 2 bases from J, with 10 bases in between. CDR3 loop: CASQTGTYEQYF. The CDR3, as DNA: TGTGCCAGCCAAACCGGGACCTACGAGCAGTACTTC.

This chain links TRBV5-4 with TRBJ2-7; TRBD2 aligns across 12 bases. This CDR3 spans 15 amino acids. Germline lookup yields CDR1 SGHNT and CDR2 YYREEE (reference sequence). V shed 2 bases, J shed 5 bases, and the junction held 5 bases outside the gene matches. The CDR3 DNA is TGTGCCAGCAGCTTCCCTAGCGGGGGGGGAAACGAGCAGTACTTC. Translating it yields CASSFPSGGGNEQYF. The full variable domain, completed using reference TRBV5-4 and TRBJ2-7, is ETGVTQSPTHLIKTRGQQVTLRCSSQSGHNTVSWYQQALGQGPQFIFQYYREEENGRGNFPPRFSGLQFPNYSSELNVNALELDDSALYLCASSFPSGGGNEQYFGPGTRLTVT.

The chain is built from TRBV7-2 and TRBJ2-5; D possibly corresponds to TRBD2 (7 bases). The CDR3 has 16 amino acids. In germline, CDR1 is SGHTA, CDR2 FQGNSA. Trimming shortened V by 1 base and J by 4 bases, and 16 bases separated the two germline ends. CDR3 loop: CASSLERGAPRETQYF. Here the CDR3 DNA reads TGTGCCAGCAGCTTAGAACGGGGGGCCCCCCGAGAGACCCAGTACTTC. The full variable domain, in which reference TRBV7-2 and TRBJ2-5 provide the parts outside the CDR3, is GAGVSQSPSNKVTEKGKDVELRCDPISGHTALYWYRQSLGQGLEFLIYFQGNSAPDKSGLPSDRFSAERTGGSVSTLTIQRTQQEDSAVYLCASSLERGAPRETQYFGPGTRLLVL.

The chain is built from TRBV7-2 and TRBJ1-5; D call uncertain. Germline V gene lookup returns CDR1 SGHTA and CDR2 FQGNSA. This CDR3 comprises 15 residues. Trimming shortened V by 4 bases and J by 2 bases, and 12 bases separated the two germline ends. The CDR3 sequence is CASSSTGFGNQPQHF. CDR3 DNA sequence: TGTGCCAGCAGCTCCACGGGGTTTGGCAATCAGCCCCAGCATTTT. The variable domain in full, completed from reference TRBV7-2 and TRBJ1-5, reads GAGVSQSPSNKVTEKGKDVELRCDPISGHTALYWYRQSLGQGLEFLIYFQGNSAPDKSGLPSDRFSAERTGGSVSTLTIQRTQQEDSAVYLCASSSTGFGNQPQHFGDGTRLSIL.

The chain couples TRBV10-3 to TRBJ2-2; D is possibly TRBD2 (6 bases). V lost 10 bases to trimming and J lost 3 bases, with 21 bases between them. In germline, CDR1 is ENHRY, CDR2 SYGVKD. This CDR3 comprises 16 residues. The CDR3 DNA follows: TGTGCCACCCTCGGGGAGAGGGGAGGATACACCGGGGAGCTGTTTTTT. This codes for CATLGERGGYTGELFF.

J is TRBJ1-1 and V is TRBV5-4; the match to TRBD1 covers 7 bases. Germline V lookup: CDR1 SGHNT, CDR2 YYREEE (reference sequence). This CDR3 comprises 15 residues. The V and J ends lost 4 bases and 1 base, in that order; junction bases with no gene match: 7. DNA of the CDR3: TGTGCCAGCAGCGCCCCAAACAGGGGGAACACTGAAGCTTTCTTT. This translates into CASSAPNRGNTEAFF.

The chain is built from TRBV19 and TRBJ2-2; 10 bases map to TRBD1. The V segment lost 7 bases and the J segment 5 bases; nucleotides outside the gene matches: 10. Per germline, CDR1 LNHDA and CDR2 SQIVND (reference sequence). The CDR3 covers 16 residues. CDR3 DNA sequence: TGTGCCAGTACCATCCGGGACAGGGGTTTGACCGGGGAGCTGTTTTTT. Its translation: CASTIRDRGLTGELFF.

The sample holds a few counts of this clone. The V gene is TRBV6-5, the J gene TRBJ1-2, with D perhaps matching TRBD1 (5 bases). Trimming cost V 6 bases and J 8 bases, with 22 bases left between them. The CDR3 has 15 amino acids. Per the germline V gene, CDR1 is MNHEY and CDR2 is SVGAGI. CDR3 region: CASRQAVRVGYGYTF. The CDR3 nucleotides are TGTGCCAGCAGGCAGGCGGTCAGGGTCGGGTACGGCTACACCTTC.

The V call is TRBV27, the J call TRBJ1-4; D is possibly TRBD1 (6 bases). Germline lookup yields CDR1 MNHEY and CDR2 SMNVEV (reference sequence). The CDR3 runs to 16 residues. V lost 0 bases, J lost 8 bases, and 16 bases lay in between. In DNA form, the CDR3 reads TGTGCCAGCAGTTTATCAATCGGCAGGGGAGAAGAAAAACTGTTTTTT. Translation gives CASSLSIGRGEEKLFF.

In DNA, the CDR3 is TGTGCCAGCAGCTTTAACATGAGGAATCAGCCCCAGCATTTT. Translated, it gives CASSFNMRNQPQHF. The V gene is TRBV7-2, the J gene TRBJ1-5; D is undetermined. V gave up 3 bases and J gave up 4 bases, with 10 bases separating them. Germline-derived CDR1 and CDR2 are SGHTA and FQGNSA. There are 14 residues in the CDR3.

CDR3 DNA sequence: TGTGCCACCAGCAGAGAAAGGAGGACAGGGGACACCGGGGAGCTGTTTTTT. It yields the protein CATSRERRTGDTGELFF. The chain is built from TRBV15 and TRBJ2-2; 9 nucleotides match TRBD1. This CDR3 has 17 amino acids. Germline CDR1 is LNHNV and CDR2 is YYDKDF (reference sequence). V was clipped by 0 bases and J by 3 bases; unmatched bases: 5.

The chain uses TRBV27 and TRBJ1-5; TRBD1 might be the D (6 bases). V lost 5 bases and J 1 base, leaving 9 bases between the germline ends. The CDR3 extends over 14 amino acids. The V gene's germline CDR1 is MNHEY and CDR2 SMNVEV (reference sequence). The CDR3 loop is CASSVTGSNQPQHF. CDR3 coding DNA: TGTGCCAGCAGTGTCACAGGGAGCAATCAGCCCCAGCATTTT.

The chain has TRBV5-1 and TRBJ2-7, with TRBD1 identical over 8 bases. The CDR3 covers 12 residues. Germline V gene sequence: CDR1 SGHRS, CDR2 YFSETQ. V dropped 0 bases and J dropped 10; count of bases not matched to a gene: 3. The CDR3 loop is CASSLEGTGQYF. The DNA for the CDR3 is TGCGCCAGCAGCTTGGAGGGGACAGGACAGTACTTC.

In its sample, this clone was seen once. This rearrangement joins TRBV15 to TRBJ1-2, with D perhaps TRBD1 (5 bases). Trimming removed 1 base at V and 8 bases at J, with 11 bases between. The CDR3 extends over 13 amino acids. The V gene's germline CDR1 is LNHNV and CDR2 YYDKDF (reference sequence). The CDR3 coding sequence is TGTGCCACCAGCAGAGTAGGGGTTCAGGGCTACACCTTC. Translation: CATSRVGVQGYTF. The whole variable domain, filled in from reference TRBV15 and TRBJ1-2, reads DAMVIQNPRYQVTQFGKPVTLSCSQTLNHNVMYWYQQKSSQAPKLLFHYYDKDFNNEADTPDNFQSRRPNTSFCFLDIRSPGLGDTAMYLCATSRVGVQGYTFGSGTRLTVV.

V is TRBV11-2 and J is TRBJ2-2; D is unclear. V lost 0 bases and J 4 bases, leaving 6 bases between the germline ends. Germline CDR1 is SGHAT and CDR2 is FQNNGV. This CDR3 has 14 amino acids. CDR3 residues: CASSLDRSTGELFF. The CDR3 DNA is TGTGCCAGCAGCTTAGACAGAAGCACCGGGGAGCTGTTTTTT. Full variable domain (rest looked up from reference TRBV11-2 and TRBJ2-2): EAGVAQSPRYKIIEKRQSVAFWCNPISGHATLYWYQQILGQGPKLLIQFQNNGVVDDSQLPKDRFSAERLKGVDSTLKIQPAKLEDSAVYLCASSLDRSTGELFFGEGSRLTVL.

The CDR3, as DNA: TGCGCCAGCAGGAGAGCGGACTACGATTACAATGAGCAGTTCTTC. It translates to CASRRADYDYNEQFF. The chain has TRBV5-1 and TRBJ2-1; a weak D match, TRBD2 (6 bases). Trimming took 5 bases from V and 4 from J, leaving 16 bases between them. Germline loops: CDR1 SGHRS, CDR2 YFSETQ. CDR3 length: 15 residues.

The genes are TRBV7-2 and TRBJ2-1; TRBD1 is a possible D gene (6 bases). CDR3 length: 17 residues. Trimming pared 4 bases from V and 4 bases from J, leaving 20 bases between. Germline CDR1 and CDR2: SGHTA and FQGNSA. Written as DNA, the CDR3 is TGTGCCAGCAGCTCACCGGGGCAGGGGAGAGGGTACAATGAGCAGTTCTTC. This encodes CASSSPGQGRGYNEQFF.